This T cell receptor beta chain derives from a study of shared clonotypes between healthy human individuals. Study-level results: Naive subsets, compared against memory subsets, generally had larger estimated richness values.

Donors had no recently reported acute infections or vaccinations and were HIV-negative. This clone was seen a single time. Its antigen is as yet unknown. TCRdb's table, derived via immunoSEQ multiplex PCR, lists solely in-frame clones and lacks some. The sample has approximately 340,000 clones; around two thirds are singletons. The J segment lost 4 bases and the V segment lost 6 bases, leaving 5 bases of the junction unmatched. Germline assignment: CDR1 SGHAT and CDR2 FQDESV (reference sequence). The length of the CDR3 is 15 residues. The specimen was memory CD4+ T cells sorted from blood. Subset described: CD45RA-negative fraction. V is TRBV11-1 and J is TRBJ2-1; 11 nucleotides agree with TRBD2. This sequence originates from a man aged 30-40 years in good health. The CDR3 nucleotides are TGTGCCAGCAGGCTAGGGACTAGCGGATACAATGAGCAGTTCTTC. This translates into CASRLGTSGYNEQFF.